Listed below are T cell receptor beta chains from one sample, sequenced in a study of tumor-infiltrating lymphocytes in primary liver carcinoma. TCRdb ran MiXCR on the multiplex PCR reads and lists one entry per CDR3 protein. The sample holds some 120,000 distinct CDR3 sequences, 64% seen once. Sample: liver tumor tissue from sampling region 3. These receptors all stem from a woman in her sixties with primary liver carcinoma and hepatitis B virus infection. CDR3s include the opening cysteine and the closing phenylalanine or tryptophan. A D gene is named only where the DNA matches it firmly. Part of the rows lack a size; the others show once, few, many or a class for expanded clones.

d_call j_call v_call clone_size cdr3_aa cdr3_nt
. TRBJ2-2 TRBV6-1 many CASSVRAGGTGELFF TGTGCCAGCAGTGTTAGAGCCGGTGGCACCGGGGAGCTGTTTTTT
. TRBJ2-4 TRBV11-2 . CASSPRSGLIAKNIKYF TGTGCCAGCAGCCCCCGGTCAGGGTTGATAGCCAAGAACATTAAGTACTTC
TRBD1 TRBJ1-5 TRBV6-1 many CASSVTGENQPQHF TGTGCCAGCAGTGTTACAGGGGAAAATCAGCCCCAGCATTTT
. TRBJ2-7 TRBV28 many CASSLWDNPTYEQYF TGTGCCAGCAGTTTATGGGACAACCCGACCTACGAGCAGTACTTC
TRBD1 TRBJ2-2 TRBV29-1 . CSTIGQGATGELFF TGCAGCACGATTGGACAGGGGGCCACCGGGGAGTTGTTTTTT
. TRBJ1-5 TRBV28 few CASSIGQGVQPQHF TGTGCCAGCAGCATAGGACAAGGTGTACAGCCCCAGCATTTT
. TRBJ1-1 TRBV29-1 . CSVRHDRKTEAFF TGCAGCGTTCGACATGACAGGAAAACTGAAGCTTTCTTT
. TRBJ2-3 TRBV5-1 . CASSLGVTIDTQYF TGCGCCAGCAGCTTGGGGGTAACCATAGATACGCAGTATTTT
TRBD1 TRBJ1-2 TRBV12-3/TRBV12-4 many CASSGTGGNYGYTF TGTGCCAGCAGTGGGACAGGGGGTAACTATGGCTACACCTTC
. TRBJ2-2 TRBV11-2 . CASSRGTTNTGELFF TGTGCCAGTAGCCGCGGGACAACCAACACCGGGGAGCTGTTTTTT
. TRBJ2-3 TRBV18 . CASSTGRGTDTQYF TGTGCCAGCTCAACAGGGCGCGGCACAGATACGCAGTATTTT
. TRBJ2-7 TRBV28 many CASGYSSYEQYF TGTGCCAGCGGCTATAGCTCCTACGAGCAGTACTTC
. TRBJ2-2 TRBV11-3 . CASNLQGNGEVFF TGCGCCAGCAACCTCCAGGGGAACGGGGAGGTGTTTTTT
. TRBJ2-1 TRBV11-2 . CVSSLGSPGAGTQCF TGTGTCAGCAGCTTGGGTTCCCCGGGCGCGGGGACCCAGTGCTTC
TRBD2 TRBJ2-3 TRBV19 . CASSLLAGVSDTQYF TGTGCCAGTAGCCTACTAGCGGGAGTCTCAGATACGCAGTATTTT
. TRBJ2-5 TRBV28 few CASTVGRHHQETQYF TGTGCCAGCACCGTTGGAAGACACCACCAAGAGACCCAGTACTTC